This T cell receptor beta chain was retrieved from a study of control samples from healthy donors and cancer patients. Sequencing used immunoSEQ multiplex PCR; TCRdb keeps in-frame clones, though not all of them. The profile shows about 140,000 clones, 80% to 90% of them singletons. V lost 7 bases, J lost 3 bases, and 11 bases stayed unmatched. Germline assignment: CDR1 MRHNA and CDR2 SNTAGT. CDR3 size: 17 residues. This chain links TRBV6-4 with TRBJ2-6, with 8 bases identical to TRBD2. The specimen was blood. This sequence originates from a woman in her thirties in good health. CDR3 amino acids: CASTQGAGENGANVLTF. The CDR3 DNA sequence: TGTGCCAGCACCCAAGGAGCGGGAGAGAATGGGGCCAACGTCCTGACTTTC.